A single sample gave rise to the 16 T cell receptor beta chains below, sequenced in a study of cytomegalovirus exposure and HLA in healthy donors. Use of 60 Vbeta and 13 Jbeta primers characterized the PCR. Using immunoSEQ multiplex PCR, the repertoire was profiled, and TCRdb retains in-frame clones only, with some absent. Seen here are fewer than 55,000 clones, around 67% observed once, and the top ten hold 20% to 25%. The sequencing input was PBMCs. These receptors originate from a woman between 50 and 59 years old in good health and CMV-seropositive.

V usage is TRBV19 and J usage is TRBJ1-4; D remains ambiguous. This CDR3 spans 16 amino acids. The germline CDR1 and CDR2 sequences are LNHDA and SQIVND (reference sequence). V was clipped by 7 bases and J by 5 bases, with 20 bases between them. The CDR3 loop is CASKGLGLGGNEKLFF. CDR3 bases: TGTGCCAGTAAGGGTCTGGGCCTCGGAGGGAATGAAAAACTGTTTTTT. The variable domain in full, completed from reference TRBV19 and TRBJ1-4, reads DGGITQSPKYLFRKEGQNVTLSCEQNLNHDAMYWYRQDPGQGLRLIYYSQIVNDFQKGDIAEGYSVSREKKESFPLTVTSAQKNPTAFYLCASKGLGLGGNEKLFFGSGTQLSVL.

The CDR3 DNA reads as TGTGCCAGCAGCCCCCAGGGAACCGGCACAGATACGCAGTATTTT. Amino acid sequence: CASSPQGTGTDTQYF. The genes are TRBV7-3 and TRBJ2-3, with D possibly TRBD1 on 5 matching bases. V lost 5 bases to trimming and J lost 1 base, with 13 bases between them. Germline loops: CDR1 SGHTA, CDR2 FQGTGA. CDR3 size: 15 residues.

V usage is TRBV29-1 and J usage is TRBJ2-3, with 9 bases fitting TRBD1. Per the germline V gene, CDR1 is SQVTM and CDR2 is ANQGSEA. The CDR3 extends over 15 amino acids. The trim removed 4 bases at V and 1 base at J, leaving 6 bases unmatched. The CDR3 reads CSVAHRDRGTDTQYF. CDR3 DNA: TGCAGCGTTGCCCACCGGGACAGGGGCACAGATACGCAGTATTTT.

The sample holds one count of this clone. The DNA of the CDR3 is TGTGCCTGGAGTGAGGGGGCGGACACTGAAGCTTTCTTT. Translating gives CAWSEGADTEAFF. V is TRBV30 and J is TRBJ1-1, with 7 bases matching TRBD1. V lost 1 base to trimming and J lost 3 bases; unmatched junction nucleotides: 2. Per the germline V gene, CDR1 is GTSNPN and CDR2 is SVGIG (reference sequence). This CDR3 has 13 amino acids. The full variable domain, its missing parts supplied by reference TRBV30 and TRBJ1-1, is SQTIHQWPATLVQPVGSPLSLECTVEGTSNPNLYWYRQAAGRGLQLLFYSVGIGQISSEVPQNLSASRPQDRQFILSSKKLLLSDSGFYLCAWSEGADTEAFFGQGTRLTVV.

V gene TRBV29-1 combines with J gene TRBJ1-2, with D perhaps TRBD1 (6 bases). CDR3 length: 14 residues. Trimming stripped 0 bases from V and 4 bases from J, with 12 bases between. Germline V gene data show CDR1 as SQVTM and CDR2 as ANQGSEA. The CDR3 sequence: CSVEEGRGGYGYTF. The CDR3 bases are TGCAGCGTTGAAGAGGGAAGGGGGGGCTATGGCTACACCTTC.

The chain combines TRBV13 with TRBJ2-7, with TRBD2 identical over 8 bases. CDR3 length: 15 residues. Germline CDR1 reads PRHDT; CDR2 reads FYEKMQ (reference sequence). Trimming cost V 0 bases and J 2 bases; bases outside gene matches: 3. The CDR3 DNA follows: TGTGCCAGCAGCTTAGGACTAGCGGAGACCTACGAGCAGTACTTC. Protein: CASSLGLAETYEQYF. The full variable domain, rest sourced from reference TRBV13 and TRBJ2-7, is AAGVIQSPRHLIKEKRETATLKCYPIPRHDTVYWYQQGPGQDPQFLISFYEKMQSDKGSIPDRFSAQQFSDYHSELNMSSLELGDSALYFCASSLGLAETYEQYFGPGTRLTVT.

The chain couples TRBV11-2 to TRBJ1-1; TRBD1 matches 8 bases. The trim removed 2 bases at V and 1 base at J, leaving 3 bases unmatched. Germline V gene lookup returns CDR1 SGHAT and CDR2 FQNNGV. This CDR3 contains 15 residues. CDR3 residues: CASSLPGTGNTEAFF. Here the CDR3 DNA reads TGTGCCAGCAGCTTACCCGGGACAGGGAACACTGAAGCTTTCTTT.

Comment on this clone: The same CDR3 can be traced to other DNA sequences in this sample. V usage is TRBV7-9 and J usage is TRBJ2-3, with 8 nucleotides matching TRBD2. This CDR3 region has 13 residues. The V and J ends lost 5 bases and 6 bases, in that order; junction bases with no gene match: 4. The germline CDR1 and CDR2 sequences are SEHNR and FQNEAQ (reference sequence). CDR3 in DNA: TGTGCCAGCAGCCCCGGGGGGGCGGATACGCAGTATTTT. It translates to CASSPGGADTQYF.

The chain has TRBV15 and TRBJ2-1; 7 bases agree with TRBD2. Germline CDR1 LNHNV, CDR2 YYDKDF (reference sequence). The CDR3 length is 15 residues. The junction had 0 bases not matched to a gene; V was cut back by 1 base and J by 0 bases. The CDR3 here is CATSRGGGSYNEQFF. The CDR3 DNA reads as TGTGCCACCAGCAGAGGGGGGGGCTCCTACAATGAGCAGTTCTTC.

This clone was observed a few times. J is TRBJ1-1 and V is TRBV5-8; TRBD1 might be the D (6 bases). V was trimmed by 4 bases and J by 3 bases, leaving 13 bases between them. CDR1 SGHTS and CDR2 YDEGEE come from the germline V gene. CDR3 size: 14 residues. Here the CDR3 DNA reads TGTGCCAGCAGCCGGGAGGGGGGTTACACTGAAGCTTTCTTT. This gives the protein CASSREGGYTEAFF.

The chain has TRBV5-5 and TRBJ1-4; D is unresolved. Germline values: CDR1 SGHKS, CDR2 YYEKEE (reference sequence). The CDR3 sequence is 16 residues long. The germline V and J ends were trimmed by 1 base and 15 bases, with 25 bases remaining between them. CDR3 amino acids: CASSLQFDRRNERVFF. CDR3 coding DNA: TGTGCCAGCAGCTTGCAGTTTGACCGTAGAAATGAACGGGTGTTTTTT.

V gene TRBV27 combines with J gene TRBJ2-2; D ambiguous. The CDR3 contains 13 residues. The germline V and J ends were trimmed by 6 bases and 6 bases, with 11 bases remaining between them. Germline V gives CDR1 MNHEY, CDR2 SMNVEV (reference sequence). For the CDR3, the DNA is TGTGCCAGCAGAGTGCTGGGCCCCGGGGAGCTGTTTTTT. This translates into CASRVLGPGELFF.

The chain joins TRBV4-2 to TRBJ1-2; D is unclear. V lost 3 bases and J 0 bases, leaving 8 bases between the germline ends. CDR3 size: 14 residues. Per the germline V gene, CDR1 is LGHNA and CDR2 is YNFKEQ. The CDR3, as DNA: TGTGCCAGCAGCCAGGCTCTTACTAACTATGGCTACACCTTC. Its translation is CASSQALTNYGYTF.

The gene calls are TRBV2 and TRBJ1-2; TRBD1 matches at 7 bases. This CDR3 is 14 amino acids long. Germline CDR1 reads SNHLY; CDR2 reads FYNNEI. The ends lost 4 bases at V and 5 bases at J; junction bases unmatched: 7. The DNA of the CDR3 is TGTGCCAGCAGTGTATCAAACAGGGGATATGGCTACACCTTC. It specifies CASSVSNRGYGYTF.

The J gene is TRBJ2-7, the V gene TRBV27; 8 bases map to TRBD1. The V segment lost 8 bases and the J segment 0 bases; nucleotides outside the gene matches: 6. Per the germline V gene, CDR1 is MNHEY and CDR2 is SMNVEV (reference sequence). The CDR3 sequence is 14 residues long. The CDR3 sequence: CASAPGQVSYEQYF. The CDR3 nucleotides read TGTGCCAGCGCTCCGGGACAGGTCTCCTACGAGCAGTACTTC.

This clone was observed a handful of times. The chain is built from TRBV28 and TRBJ1-1; D unresolved. Germline loops: CDR1 MDHEN, CDR2 SYDVKM. The length of the CDR3 is 13 residues. V dropped 7 bases and J dropped 0 bases, with 9 bases sitting between them. The CDR3 DNA is TGTGCCAGCAACGGCGCGGTGAACACTGAAGCTTTCTTT. Its translation: CASNGAVNTEAFF.